These 4 T cell receptor beta chains were all obtained from the same sample, sequenced in a study of T-cell reconstitution after alpha-beta-depleted transplantation in children. For TCRbeta, the library was prepared with unique molecular identifiers. Via MiXCR, TCRdb re-called the PCR reads, giving one row per CDR3 protein. The table records roughly 400,000 distinct CDR3 sequences, over 20% of them present only once. Sample: PBMCs from the stem cell graft donor, taken from the stem cell graft. The receptors derive from a human donor who donated a stem cell graft to a child with acute myeloid leukemia.

This clonotype showed up just a few times. This chain connects TRBV10-3 to TRBJ2-3, with D perhaps TRBD2 (5 bases). Between the trimmed V and J ends, which lost 3 bases and 2 bases, there was a span of 12 bases. The germline V gene has CDR1 ENHRY and CDR2 SYGVKD. The CDR3 runs 15 residues. The CDR3 loop reads CAISDLAPDTDTQYF. The DNA for the CDR3 is TGTGCCATCAGTGACTTAGCGCCCGACACAGATACGCAGTATTTT.

This clonotype was observed a handful of times. The chain joins TRBV6-5 to TRBJ2-1; D is perhaps TRBD2 (6 bases). CDR1 is MNHEY, CDR2 SVGAGI, per germline. V was pared by 0 bases and J by 5 bases, with 14 bases between. The CDR3 covers 16 residues. CDR3 loop: CASSYSMGWRDNEQFF. The CDR3 DNA follows: TGTGCCAGCAGTTACTCGATGGGATGGAGGGACAATGAGCAGTTCTTC.

The V call is TRBV2, the J call TRBJ2-7, with no clear D. Germline V gene data show CDR1 as SNHLY and CDR2 as FYNNEI. With 6 bases removed from V and 0 bases from J, the gap between germline ends came to 18 bases. This CDR3 comprises 16 residues. Written as DNA, the CDR3 is TGTGCCAGCAGCTATGGGCCTTCGGCTAACTCCTACGAGCAGTACTTC. Amino acid sequence: CASSYGPSANSYEQYF.

This chain uses TRBV15 with TRBJ1-5; D might be TRBD1 (6 bases). Trimming shortened V by 3 bases and J by 7 bases, and 16 bases separated the two germline ends. The CDR3 runs to 15 residues. Germline V lookup: CDR1 LNHNV, CDR2 YYDKDF (reference sequence). CDR3 loop: CATSSRATGEQPQHF. CDR3 bases: TGTGCCACCAGCAGCCGAGCGACAGGTGAACAGCCCCAGCATTTT. The full variable domain, with the rest looked up from reference TRBV15 and TRBJ1-5, is DAMVIQNPRYQVTQFGKPVTLSCSQTLNHNVMYWYQQKSSQAPKLLFHYYDKDFNNEADTPDNFQSRRPNTSFCFLDIRSPGLGDTAMYLCATSSRATGEQPQHFGDGTRLSIL.